This entry is about one T cell receptor beta chain. These data originate in a study of blood T cell repertoires in COVID-19. About the study: Acute and convalescent COVID-19 samples came from the United States, Italy and Spain. From T cells, B-cell-depleted T cells, or PBMCs came the material, which was cDNA or gDNA.

In the original processing: For nucleated cells, counts were estimated from reference gene primer amplification. Clones were read by immunoSEQ multiplex PCR, and TCRdb kept only the in-frame ones, dropping some. The DNA gave D and trimming, while V, J and clone size come from that table. The table records 110,000 to 150,000 clones, 75% to 85% of them present only once. The CDR3 has 15 residues. Germline CDR1 and CDR2: MNHEY and SVGAGI. V lost 0 bases, J lost 7 bases, and 13 bases lay in between. This receptor was identified in a man aged 55 to 69 with acute or convalescent COVID-19. Material: peripheral blood. The chain links TRBV6-5 to TRBJ1-5, with D possibly being TRBD1 (5 bases). CDR3 sequence (DNA): TGTGCCAGCAGTTACTCGACAACGGGGGACCAGCCCCAGCATTTT. Translating it yields CASSYSTTGDQPQHF.